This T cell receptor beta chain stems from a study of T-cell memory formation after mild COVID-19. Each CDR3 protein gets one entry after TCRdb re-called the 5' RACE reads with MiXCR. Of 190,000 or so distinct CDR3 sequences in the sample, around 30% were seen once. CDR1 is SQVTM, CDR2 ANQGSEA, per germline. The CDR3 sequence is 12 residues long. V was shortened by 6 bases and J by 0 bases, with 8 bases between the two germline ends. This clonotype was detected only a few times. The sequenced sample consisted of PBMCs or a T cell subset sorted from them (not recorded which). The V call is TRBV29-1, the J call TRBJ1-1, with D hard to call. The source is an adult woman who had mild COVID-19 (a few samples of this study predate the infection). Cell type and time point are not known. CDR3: CSVVGMNTEAFF. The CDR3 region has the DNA TGCAGCGTCGTTGGAATGAACACTGAAGCTTTCTTT.